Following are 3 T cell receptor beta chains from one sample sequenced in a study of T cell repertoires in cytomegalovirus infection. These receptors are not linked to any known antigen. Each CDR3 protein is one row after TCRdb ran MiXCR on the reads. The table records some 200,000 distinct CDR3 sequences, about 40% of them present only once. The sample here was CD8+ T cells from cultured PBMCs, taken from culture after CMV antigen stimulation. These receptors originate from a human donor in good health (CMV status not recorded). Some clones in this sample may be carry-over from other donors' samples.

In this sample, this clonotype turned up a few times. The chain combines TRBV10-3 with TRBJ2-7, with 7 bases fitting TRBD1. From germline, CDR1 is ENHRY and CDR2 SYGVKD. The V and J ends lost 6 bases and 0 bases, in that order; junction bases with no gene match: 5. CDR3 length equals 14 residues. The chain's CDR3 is CAIRRDSFSYEQYF. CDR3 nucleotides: TGTGCCATCAGGAGGGACAGCTTCTCCTACGAGCAGTACTTC.

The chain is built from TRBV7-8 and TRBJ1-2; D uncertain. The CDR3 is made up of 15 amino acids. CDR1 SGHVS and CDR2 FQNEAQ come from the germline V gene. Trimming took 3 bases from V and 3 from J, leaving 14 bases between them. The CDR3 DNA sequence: TGTGCCAGCAGCTTTGGGGTCCGCGAGGACTATGGCTACACCTTC. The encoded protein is CASSFGVREDYGYTF.

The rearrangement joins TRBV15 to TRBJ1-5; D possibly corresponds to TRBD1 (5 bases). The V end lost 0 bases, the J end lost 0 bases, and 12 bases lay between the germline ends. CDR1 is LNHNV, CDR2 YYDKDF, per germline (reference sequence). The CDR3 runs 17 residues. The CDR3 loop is CATSRDVTDNSNQPQHF. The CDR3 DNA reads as TGTGCCACCAGCAGAGATGTGACGGACAATAGCAATCAGCCCCAGCATTTT.